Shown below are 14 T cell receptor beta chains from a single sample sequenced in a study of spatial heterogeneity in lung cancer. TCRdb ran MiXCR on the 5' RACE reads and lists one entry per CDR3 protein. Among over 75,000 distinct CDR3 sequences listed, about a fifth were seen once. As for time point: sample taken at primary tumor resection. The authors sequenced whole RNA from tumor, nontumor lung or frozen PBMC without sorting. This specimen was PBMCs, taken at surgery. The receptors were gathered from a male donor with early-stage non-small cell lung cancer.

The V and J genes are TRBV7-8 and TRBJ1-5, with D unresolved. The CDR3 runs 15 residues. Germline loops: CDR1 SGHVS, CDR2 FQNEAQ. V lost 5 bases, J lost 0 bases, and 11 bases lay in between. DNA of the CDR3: TGTGCCAGCAGCGCCGGGAGGTCTAGCAATCAGCCCCAGCATTTT. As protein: CASSAGRSSNQPQHF.

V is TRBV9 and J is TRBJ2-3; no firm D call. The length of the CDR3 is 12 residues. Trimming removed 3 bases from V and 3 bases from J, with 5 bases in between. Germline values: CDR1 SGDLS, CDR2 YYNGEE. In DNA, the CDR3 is TGTGCCAGCAGCGGAACTACAGATACGCAGTATTTT. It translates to CASSGTTDTQYF. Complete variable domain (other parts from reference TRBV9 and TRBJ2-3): DSGVTQTPKHLITATGQRVTLRCSPRSGDLSVYWYQQSLDQGLQFLIQYYNGEERAKGNILERFSAQQFPDLHSELNLSSLELGDSALYFCASSGTTDTQYFGPGTRLTVL.

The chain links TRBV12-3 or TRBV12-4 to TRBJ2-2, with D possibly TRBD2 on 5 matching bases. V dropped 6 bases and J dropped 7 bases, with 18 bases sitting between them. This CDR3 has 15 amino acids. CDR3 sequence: CASSWGAGSGGELFF. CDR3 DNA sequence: TGTGCCAGCAGCTGGGGAGCTGGGTCGGGCGGGGAGCTGTTTTTT.

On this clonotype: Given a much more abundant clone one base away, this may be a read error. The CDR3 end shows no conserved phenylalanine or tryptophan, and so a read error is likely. CDR3 amino acids: CASSLGQASTEAFL. The CDR3 bases are TGTGCCAGCAGCTTGGGACAGGCGAGCACTGAAGCTTTCCTT. V gene TRBV7-2 combines with J gene TRBJ1-1; 8 bases agree with TRBD1. Germline CDR1 and CDR2: SGHTA and FQGNSA. There are 14 residues in the CDR3. Losses at the gene ends were 3 bases for V and 4 bases for J; bases not matched to a gene: 4.

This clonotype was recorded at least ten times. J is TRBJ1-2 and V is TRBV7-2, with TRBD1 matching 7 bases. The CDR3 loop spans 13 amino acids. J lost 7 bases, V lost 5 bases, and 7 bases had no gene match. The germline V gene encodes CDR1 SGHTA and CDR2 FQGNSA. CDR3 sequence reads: CASSPSGTAGYTF. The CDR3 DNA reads TGTGCCAGCAGCCCCTCCGGGACAGCTGGCTACACCTTC.

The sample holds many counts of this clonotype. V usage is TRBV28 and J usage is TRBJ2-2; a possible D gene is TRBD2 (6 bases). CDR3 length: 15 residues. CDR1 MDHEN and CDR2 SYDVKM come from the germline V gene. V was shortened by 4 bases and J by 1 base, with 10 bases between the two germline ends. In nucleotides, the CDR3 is TGTGCCAGCAGTTCGGCGGGGAAGAACACCGGGGAGCTGTTTTTT. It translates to CASSSAGKNTGELFF.

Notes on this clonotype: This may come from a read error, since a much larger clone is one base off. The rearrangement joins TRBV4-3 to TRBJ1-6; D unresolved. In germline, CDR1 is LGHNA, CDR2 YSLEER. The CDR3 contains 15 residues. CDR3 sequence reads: CVSSQDGQEYSPLHF. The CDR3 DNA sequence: TGCGTCAGCAGCCAAGATGGGCAGGAATATTCACCCCTCCACTTT.

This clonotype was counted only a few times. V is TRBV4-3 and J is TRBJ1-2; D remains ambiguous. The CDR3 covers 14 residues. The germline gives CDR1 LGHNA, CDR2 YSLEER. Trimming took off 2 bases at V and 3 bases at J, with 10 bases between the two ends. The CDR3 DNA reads TGCGCCAGCAGCCAATCCTTCGTGGACTATGGCTACACCTTC. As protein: CASSQSFVDYGYTF.

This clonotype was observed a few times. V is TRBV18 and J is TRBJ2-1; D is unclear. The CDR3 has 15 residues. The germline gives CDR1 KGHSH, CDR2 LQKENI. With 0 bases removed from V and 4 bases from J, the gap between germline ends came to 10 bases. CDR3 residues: CASSPPSVAYNEQFF. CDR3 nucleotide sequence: TGTGCCAGCTCACCACCGTCCGTAGCTTACAATGAGCAGTTCTTC. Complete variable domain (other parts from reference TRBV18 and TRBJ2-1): NAGVMQNPRHLVRRRGQEARLRCSPMKGHSHVYWYRQLPEEGLKFMVYLQKENIIDESGMPKERFSAEFPKEGPSILRIQQVVRGDSAAYFCASSPPSVAYNEQFFGPGTRLTVL.

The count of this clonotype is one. The CDR3 loop is CASSTGDSYEQYF. CDR3 DNA: TGCGCCAGCAGCACAGGGGACTCCTACGAGCAGTACTTC. This sequence joins TRBV5-1 and TRBJ2-7, with 7 bases that match TRBD1. CDR1 SGHRS and CDR2 YFSETQ come from the germline V gene. The CDR3 is 13 residues long. V lost 4 bases and J lost 0; bases outside the gene matches: 1.

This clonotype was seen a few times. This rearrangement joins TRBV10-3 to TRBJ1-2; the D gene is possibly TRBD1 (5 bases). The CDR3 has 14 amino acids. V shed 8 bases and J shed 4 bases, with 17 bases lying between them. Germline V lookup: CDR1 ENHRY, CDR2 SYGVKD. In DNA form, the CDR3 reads TGTGCCATCGATCCCGAGGGGCCCAGCTATGGCTACACCTTC. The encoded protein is CAIDPEGPSYGYTF.

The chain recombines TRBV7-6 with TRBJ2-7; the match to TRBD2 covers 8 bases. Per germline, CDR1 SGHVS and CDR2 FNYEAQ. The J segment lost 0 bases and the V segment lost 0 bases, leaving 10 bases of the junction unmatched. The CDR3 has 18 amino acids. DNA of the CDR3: TGTGCCAGCAGCTTAGCGGCAGGACTAGCCTTCTCCTCCTACGAGCAGTACTTC. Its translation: CASSLAAGLAFSSYEQYF. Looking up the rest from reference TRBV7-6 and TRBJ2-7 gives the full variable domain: GAGVSQSPRYKVTKRGQDVALRCDPISGHVSLYWYRQALGQGPEFLTYFNYEAQQDKSGLPNDRFSAERPEGSISTLTIQRTEQRDSAMYRCASSLAAGLAFSSYEQYFGPGTRLTVT.

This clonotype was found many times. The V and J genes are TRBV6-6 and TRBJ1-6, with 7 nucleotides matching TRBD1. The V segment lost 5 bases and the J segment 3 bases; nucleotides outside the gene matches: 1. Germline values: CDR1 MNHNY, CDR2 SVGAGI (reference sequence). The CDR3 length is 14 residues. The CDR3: CASSRDSYNSPLHF. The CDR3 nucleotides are TGTGCCAGCAGTCGGGACAGCTATAATTCACCCCTCCACTTT.

In DNA form, the CDR3 reads TGCAGCGTTGAGGGGACAGGGCTGTACGAGCAGTACTTC. Amino acids: CSVEGTGLYEQYF. The chain couples TRBV29-1 to TRBJ2-7, with TRBD1 matching over 9 bases. Germline loops: CDR1 SQVTM, CDR2 ANQGSEA. V shed 3 bases, J shed 4 bases, and the junction held 4 bases outside the gene matches. This CDR3 is 13 amino acids long.